The next 18 T cell receptor beta chains were all read from a single sample in a study of blood T cells in healthy people across ages. A sample-barcoded 5' primer and a J-beta primer mix were used in a second PCR of about 7 to 12 cycles. Via MiXCR, TCRdb re-called the 5' RACE reads, giving one row per CDR3 protein. This sample has just over 800,000 distinct CDR3 sequences, with less than 80% found just once. The sequenced sample consisted of blood. All receptors derive from a man aged 25-45 years in good health.

The CDR3 loop is CASSLGVRTGGETQFF. The CDR3 DNA reads as TGTGCCAGCAGCTTAGGGGTTAGGACAGGAGGAGAGACCCAGTTCTTC. This chain joins TRBV7-3 and TRBJ2-1; 7 bases are a match to TRBD1. This CDR3 region has 16 residues. Germline V CDR1 and CDR2: SGHTA, FQGTGA. With V trimmed by 2 bases and J by 13 bases, 17 bases remained unmatched.

This clonotype was observed a handful of times. The chain links TRBV12-3 or TRBV12-4 to TRBJ1-2; D is ambiguous. The CDR3 is 11 amino acids. V was cut by 5 bases and J by 2 bases, with 3 bases left in between. CDR3 sequence: CASSINYGYTF. The CDR3 nucleotides read TGTGCCAGCAGTATCAACTATGGCTACACCTTC.

V is TRBV9 and J is TRBJ1-2; D not resolved. CDR1 and CDR2 from the germline V gene are SGDLS and YYNGEE. With 0 bases removed from V and 8 bases from J, the gap between germline ends came to 17 bases. The CDR3 runs 15 residues. The CDR3 DNA sequence: TGTGCCAGCAGCGTAGGCGCGCCAATACATCTGGGCTACACCTTC. Its translation is CASSVGAPIHLGYTF. The variable domain in full, with the rest retrieved from reference TRBV9 and TRBJ1-2, is DSGVTQTPKHLITATGQRVTLRCSPRSGDLSVYWYQQSLDQGLQFLIQYYNGEERAKGNILERFSAQQFPDLHSELNLSSLELGDSALYFCASSVGAPIHLGYTFGSGTRLTVV.

CDR3 sequence reads: CASSLSGTGFIHNEQFF. The DNA of the CDR3 is TGTGCCAGCAGCTTATCAGGGACAGGGTTTATACACAATGAGCAGTTCTTC. The chain is built from TRBV7-3 and TRBJ2-1; 9 bases line up with TRBD1. CDR1 SGHTA and CDR2 FQGTGA come from the germline V gene. The CDR3 contains 17 residues. The V gene end was trimmed by 2 bases and the J gene end by 5 bases; junction bases not matched to a gene: 10.

V gene TRBV15 combines with J gene TRBJ1-6, with no clear D. The CDR3 is made up of 15 amino acids. Between the trimmed V and J ends, which lost 3 bases and 7 bases, there was a span of 13 bases. CDR1 and CDR2 (germline): LNHNV, YYDKDF (reference sequence). In DNA form, the CDR3 reads TGTGCCACCAGCAGCTTCAGTTATAGCAATTCACCCCTCCACTTT. This codes for CATSSFSYSNSPLHF.

This clonotype was seen once. The chain combines TRBV29-1 with TRBJ1-2; D is undetermined. The V gene lost 0 bases and the J gene lost 8 bases, with 4 bases spanning the gap. Germline CDR1 reads SQVTM; CDR2 reads ANQGSEA. CDR3 length: 10 residues. The CDR3 DNA sequence: TGCAGCGTTGAAGAAAGAGGCTACACCTTC. Translated: CSVEERGYTF.

This chain uses TRBV3-1 with TRBJ1-1, with TRBD1 as a possible D gene (5 bases). The CDR3 runs to 15 residues. The germline V gene encodes CDR1 LGHDT and CDR2 YNNKEL (reference sequence). The V gene lost 1 base and the J gene lost 0 bases, with 9 bases spanning the gap. The CDR3 sequence: CASSQAGRMNTEAFF. The CDR3 DNA is TGTGCCAGCAGCCAAGCGGGACGGATGAACACTGAAGCTTTCTTT.

V and J are TRBV6-1 and TRBJ2-3, with TRBD1 identical over 7 bases. The CDR3 has 15 residues. After removal of 7 bases from V and 6 bases from J, the junction contained 13 bases not matched to a gene. CDR1 is MNHNS, CDR2 SASEGT, per germline. The CDR3 sequence: CASTTGTAGVDTQYF. CDR3 nucleotide sequence: TGTGCCAGCACCACTGGGACAGCTGGAGTCGATACGCAGTATTTT.

This chain joins TRBV4-1 and TRBJ1-5, with D maybe TRBD1 (5 bases). The CDR3 is made up of 17 amino acids. The V and J ends lost 3 bases and 0 bases respectively, with 15 bases between them. Germline loops: CDR1 MGHRA, CDR2 YSYEKL. The CDR3 protein is CASSHMGGGHSNQPQHF. The CDR3 nucleotides are TGCGCCAGCAGCCACATGGGGGGTGGGCATAGCAATCAGCCCCAGCATTTT.

This clonotype was seen once. V is TRBV20-1 and J is TRBJ1-4; D remains unclear. The V and J ends lost 5 bases and 8 bases respectively, with 12 bases between them. Germline-derived CDR1 and CDR2 are DFQATT and SNEGSKA (reference sequence). The CDR3 runs to 12 residues. Written as DNA, the CDR3 is TGCAGTGCTGGGGTACCTGAAGAAAAACTGTTTTTT. This sequence encodes CSAGVPEEKLFF.

This clonotype was found a few times. The rearrangement uses TRBV25-1 and TRBJ1-2, with a weak D call TRBD1 (6 bases). Deletions cut 2 bases from V and 0 bases from J, with 10 bases between. Germline V CDR1 and CDR2: MGHDK, SYGVNS. The CDR3 loop spans 15 amino acids. The CDR3 protein is CASSEPGQSNYGYTF. The CDR3, as DNA: TGTGCCAGCAGTGAACCAGGACAGTCTAACTATGGCTACACCTTC.

The rearrangement links TRBV27 to TRBJ2-5; possible D gene TRBD1, 6 bases. The J call may be mistaken, given a closer DNA end match to TRBJ2-7. CDR1 is MNHEY and CDR2 is SMNVEV in the germline V gene (reference sequence). The CDR3 contains 13 residues. CDR3 amino acids: CASSPHTGIEQYF. The CDR3 bases are TGTGCCAGCAGTCCCCATACAGGGATCGAGCAGTACTTC.

The chain links TRBV12-3 or TRBV12-4 to TRBJ1-2, with 7 bases identical to TRBD1. This CDR3 is built from 13 residues. V lost 3 bases and J lost 5; bases outside the gene matches: 3. The CDR3 region has the DNA TGTGCCAGCAGTTTGGGACAGTTTTATGGCTACACCTTC. This gives the protein CASSLGQFYGYTF.

This rearrangement joins TRBV6-5 to TRBJ2-1; D is ambiguous. V gave up 8 bases and J gave up 2 bases, with 13 bases separating them. The CDR3 has 14 residues. Per the germline V gene, CDR1 is MNHEY and CDR2 is SVGAGI. CDR3: CASRWAGAYNEQFF. The CDR3 bases are TGTGCCAGCCGTTGGGCAGGAGCCTACAATGAGCAGTTCTTC.

The chain has TRBV5-1 and TRBJ2-5, with TRBD2 matching over 9 bases. The J call may be wrong; the DNA end is better matched by TRBJ2-7. The CDR3 length is 13 residues. CDR1 is SGHRS and CDR2 is YFSETQ in the germline V gene. CDR3 nucleotides: TGCGCCAGCAGGGTGACTAGCGGCTACGAGCAGTACTTC. This gives the protein CASRVTSGYEQYF.

This rearrangement joins TRBV20-1 to TRBJ1-1; D gene ambiguous. Trimming removed 5 bases from V and 1 base from J, with 5 bases in between. The V gene's germline CDR1 is DFQATT and CDR2 SNEGSKA (reference sequence). The CDR3 spans 11 residues. This CDR3 reads CSAYRNTEAFF. In DNA, the CDR3 is TGCAGTGCTTACAGGAACACTGAAGCTTTCTTT.

The sample holds a few counts of this clonotype. This chain joins TRBV7-2 and TRBJ2-5, with TRBD2 matching over 7 bases. Germline values: CDR1 SGHTA, CDR2 FQGNSA. CDR3 size: 14 residues. V was clipped by 5 bases and J by 7 bases; unmatched bases: 10. CDR3 region: CASSVGEGLGTQYF. For the CDR3, the DNA is TGTGCCAGCAGCGTAGGGGAGGGCCTTGGGACCCAGTACTTC.

The chain has TRBV12-3 or TRBV12-4 and TRBJ2-1; 11 nucleotides agree with TRBD2. CDR3 length equals 15 residues. V lost 6 bases to trimming and J lost 8 bases; unmatched junction nucleotides: 9. CDR3 loop: CASSAVAGGLYEQFF. The CDR3 nucleotides read TGTGCCAGCAGCGCAGTAGCGGGGGGGTTGTATGAGCAGTTCTTC.